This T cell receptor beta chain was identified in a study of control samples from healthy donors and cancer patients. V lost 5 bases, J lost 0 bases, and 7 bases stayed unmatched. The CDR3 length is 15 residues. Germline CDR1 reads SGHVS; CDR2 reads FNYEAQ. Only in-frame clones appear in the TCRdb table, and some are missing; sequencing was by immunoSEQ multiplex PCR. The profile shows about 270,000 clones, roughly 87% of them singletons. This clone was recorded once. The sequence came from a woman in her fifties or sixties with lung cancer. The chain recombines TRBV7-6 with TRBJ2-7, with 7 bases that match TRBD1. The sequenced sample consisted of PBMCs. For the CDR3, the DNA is TGTGCCAGCAGCCATAATTCAGGGGGCTCCTACGAGCAGTACTTC. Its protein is CASSHNSGGSYEQYF.